Listed below are T cell receptor beta chains from one sample, sequenced in a study of blood T cell repertoires in COVID-19. Assay used: immunoSEQ multiplex PCR; TCRdb lists only in-frame clones, some missing. The sample lists 60,000 or so clones, 79% occurring once. The specimen was peripheral blood. The receptor source for this set is a man aged 55-75 years with acute or convalescent COVID-19. Both conserved end residues are part of each CDR3. The order of the fields is J gene, V gene, D gene, clone size, CDR3 DNA, CDR3 protein. The D gene is left open where the match is weak. Expanded clones are given a class, and other clones once, few, many or no size at all.

J gene: TRBJ2-7; V gene: TRBV5-1; D gene: .; clone size: .; CDR3 DNA: TGCGCCAGCAGCGTTACCCGGGACTCCTACGAGCAGTACTTC; CDR3 protein: CASSVTRDSYEQYF
J gene: TRBJ1-1; V gene: TRBV7-2; D gene: .; clone size: .; CDR3 DNA: TGTGCCAGCAGCTTACGAGTTACTGAAGCTTTCTTT; CDR3 protein: CASSLRVTEAFF
J gene: TRBJ1-5; V gene: TRBV18; D gene: TRBD1; clone size: few; CDR3 DNA: TGTGCCAGCTCACCTACAGGGGAGCGGCAGCCCCAGCATTTT; CDR3 protein: CASSPTGERQPQHF
J gene: TRBJ1-2; V gene: TRBV14; D gene: TRBD1; clone size: .; CDR3 DNA: TGTGCCAGCAGCCGAGGACAGGAAGGAGGCTACACCTTC; CDR3 protein: CASSRGQEGGYTF
J gene: TRBJ1-4; V gene: TRBV15; D gene: .; clone size: .; CDR3 DNA: TGTGCCACCTCCAGGGTTGATGAAAAACTGTTTTTT; CDR3 protein: CATSRVDEKLFF
J gene: TRBJ2-3; V gene: TRBV5-1; D gene: TRBD2; clone size: .; CDR3 DNA: TGCGCCAGCAGCACCCGACTAGCGGGGGGGCCAACTTTCAGCACAGATACGCAGTATTTT; CDR3 protein: CASSTRLAGGPTFSTDTQYF
J gene: TRBJ1-2; V gene: TRBV30; D gene: TRBD1; clone size: .; CDR3 DNA: TGTGCCTGGAGAGGACAGGGGGTTTTATTGTCGTATGGCTACACCTTC; CDR3 protein: CAWRGQGVLLSYGYTF
J gene: TRBJ2-7; V gene: TRBV4-2; D gene: TRBD2; clone size: few; CDR3 DNA: TGTGCCAGCAGCCAAGATCTTTTAGGGCGGGGGGCCTACGAGCAGTACTTC; CDR3 protein: CASSQDLLGRGAYEQYF
J gene: TRBJ2-2; V gene: TRBV6-5; D gene: TRBD2; clone size: .; CDR3 DNA: TGTGCCAGCAGTTTAGCGGGGGGGACGAACACCGGGGAGCTGTTTTTT; CDR3 protein: CASSLAGGTNTGELFF
J gene: TRBJ1-3; V gene: TRBV7-8; D gene: .; clone size: .; CDR3 DNA: TGTGCCAGCAGCTCCCAGCAAACCCTGGCGGACACCATATATTTT; CDR3 protein: CASSSQQTLADTIYF
J gene: TRBJ1-6; V gene: TRBV11-2; D gene: .; clone size: .; CDR3 DNA: TGTGCCAGCAGTTCCGCCCGGAGCTCCTATAATTCACCCCTCCACTTT; CDR3 protein: CASSSARSSYNSPLHF
J gene: TRBJ1-1; V gene: TRBV19; D gene: .; clone size: .; CDR3 DNA: TGTGCCAGTAGTACAGGGTTTCGGACTGAAGCTTTCTTT; CDR3 protein: CASSTGFRTEAFF
J gene: TRBJ1-6; V gene: TRBV6-5; D gene: .; clone size: .; CDR3 DNA: TGTGCCAGCACTACAGGGAAATCACCCCTCCACTTT; CDR3 protein: CASTTGKSPLHF
J gene: TRBJ2-7; V gene: TRBV6-6; D gene: .; clone size: .; CDR3 DNA: TGTGCCAGCAGTTACTCTTCAGTATACGAGCAGTACTTC; CDR3 protein: CASSYSSVYEQYF
J gene: TRBJ1-4; V gene: TRBV7-8; D gene: TRBD1; clone size: .; CDR3 DNA: TGTGCCAGCAGCCCGACAGGGGGCACGTGGTTTAATGAAAAACTGTTTTTT; CDR3 protein: CASSPTGGTWFNEKLFF
J gene: TRBJ1-5; V gene: TRBV28; D gene: TRBD1; clone size: few; CDR3 DNA: TGTGCCAGCAGTTTATTCGGGACAGGGGAACATCAGCCCCAGCATTTT; CDR3 protein: CASSLFGTGEHQPQHF
J gene: TRBJ1-1; V gene: TRBV7-8; D gene: .; clone size: .; CDR3 DNA: TGTGCCAGCAGCGCCGACAGAACCATGAACACTGAAGCTTTCTTT; CDR3 protein: CASSADRTMNTEAFF
J gene: TRBJ1-2; V gene: TRBV5-5; D gene: TRBD1; clone size: .; CDR3 DNA: TGTGCCAGCAGCTCACCCCAAGGACAGGCAAGGGGCTACACCTTC; CDR3 protein: CASSSPQGQARGYTF
J gene: TRBJ2-5; V gene: TRBV5-4; D gene: .; clone size: .; CDR3 DNA: TGTGCCAGCAGCCCGTCTTCTCAGGGGGGCCAAGAGACCCAGTACTTC; CDR3 protein: CASSPSSQGGQETQYF
J gene: TRBJ2-2; V gene: TRBV4-1; D gene: .; clone size: .; CDR3 DNA: TGCGCCAGCAGCCAAAGGCTGGGACTTCTCACCGGGGAGCTGTTTTTT; CDR3 protein: CASSQRLGLLTGELFF
J gene: TRBJ1-2; V gene: TRBV7-8; D gene: .; clone size: few; CDR3 DNA: TGTGCCAGCAGCTCAAACAGTAACTATGGCTACACCTTC; CDR3 protein: CASSSNSNYGYTF
J gene: TRBJ1-2; V gene: TRBV7-9; D gene: .; clone size: .; CDR3 DNA: TGTGCCAGCAGCTTAGCCCGGGGAGGGATCTATGGCTACACCTTC; CDR3 protein: CASSLARGGIYGYTF
J gene: TRBJ2-3; V gene: TRBV2; D gene: TRBD1; clone size: .; CDR3 DNA: TGTGCCAGCAGAAGGCTACGGACAGGGAGCGATACGCAGTATTTT; CDR3 protein: CASRRLRTGSDTQYF
J gene: TRBJ1-4; V gene: TRBV28; D gene: .; clone size: .; CDR3 DNA: TGTGCCAGCAGTTTATGGCAAGGGGCGGCTAATGAAAAACTGTTTTTT; CDR3 protein: CASSLWQGAANEKLFF
J gene: TRBJ1-2; V gene: TRBV27; D gene: .; clone size: .; CDR3 DNA: TGTGCCAGCAGTTTATCGGCCACTACGAACTATGGCTACACCTTC; CDR3 protein: CASSLSATTNYGYTF
J gene: TRBJ2-2; V gene: TRBV5-1; D gene: .; clone size: .; CDR3 DNA: TGCGCCAGCAGCTTGACAGGGGAGGCCGGGGAGCTGTTTTTT; CDR3 protein: CASSLTGEAGELFF
J gene: TRBJ1-1; V gene: TRBV6-5; D gene: .; clone size: .; CDR3 DNA: TGTGCCACCACGCGAGAAATAAAGGGGGGGACTGAAGCTTTCTTT; CDR3 protein: CATTREIKGGTEAFF
J gene: TRBJ2-1; V gene: TRBV19; D gene: TRBD2; clone size: once; CDR3 DNA: TGTGCCAGTAGTGCGGGGGGATTAATCAAGCAGTTCTTC; CDR3 protein: CASSAGGLIKQFF
J gene: TRBJ2-2; V gene: TRBV21-1; D gene: .; clone size: .; CDR3 DNA: TGTGCCAGCAGCAACACCCCGGGCACCGGGGAGCTGTTTTTT; CDR3 protein: CASSNTPGTGELFF
J gene: TRBJ1-5; V gene: TRBV2; D gene: .; clone size: .; CDR3 DNA: TGTGCCAGCAGTGAAAGCAGGGGTCGGGGCAATCAGCCCCAGCATTTT; CDR3 protein: CASSESRGRGNQPQHF
J gene: TRBJ1-2; V gene: TRBV4-1; D gene: .; clone size: .; CDR3 DNA: TGCGCCAGCAGCCAACTGTCTAACTATGGCTACACCTTC; CDR3 protein: CASSQLSNYGYTF
J gene: TRBJ1-6; V gene: TRBV18; D gene: TRBD1; clone size: .; CDR3 DNA: TGTGCCAGCTCACCTGGACAGGGGAATTCACCCCTCCACTTT; CDR3 protein: CASSPGQGNSPLHF
J gene: TRBJ2-1; V gene: TRBV24-1; D gene: TRBD2; clone size: .; CDR3 DNA: TGTGCCACCACCGGGACTAGCGGGGAGGTCAATGAGCAGTTCTTC; CDR3 protein: CATTGTSGEVNEQFF
J gene: TRBJ1-2; V gene: TRBV25-1; D gene: .; clone size: .; CDR3 DNA: TGTGCCAGCAGTGCCACCGGGACACTTTATGGCTACACCTTC; CDR3 protein: CASSATGTLYGYTF
J gene: TRBJ1-3; V gene: TRBV4-2; D gene: .; clone size: few; CDR3 DNA: TGTGCCAGCAGCCAAGACAGGGTCACTGGAAACACCATATATTTT; CDR3 protein: CASSQDRVTGNTIYF
J gene: TRBJ1-2; V gene: TRBV15; D gene: .; clone size: few; CDR3 DNA: TGTGCCACCAGCAGATTCACATTGGGGGACACTATTTATGGCTACACCTTC; CDR3 protein: CATSRFTLGDTIYGYTF
J gene: TRBJ1-1; V gene: TRBV27; D gene: TRBD1; clone size: few; CDR3 DNA: TGTGCCAGCCGGGGACAGGGCGAAGCTTTCTTT; CDR3 protein: CASRGQGEAFF
J gene: TRBJ2-1; V gene: TRBV7-2; D gene: TRBD1; clone size: .; CDR3 DNA: TGTGCCAGCAGTCCGGACAGGGCCAATGAGCAGTTCTTC; CDR3 protein: CASSPDRANEQFF
J gene: TRBJ1-2; V gene: TRBV19; D gene: .; clone size: .; CDR3 DNA: TGTGCCAGTAGTATCGGGGTAACAGGGAACTATGGCTACACCTTC; CDR3 protein: CASSIGVTGNYGYTF
J gene: TRBJ2-1; V gene: TRBV28; D gene: TRBD1; clone size: .; CDR3 DNA: TGTGCCAGCAGTTTAAGGGGGCGGAGCTCCTACAATGAGCAGTTCTTC; CDR3 protein: CASSLRGRSSYNEQFF
J gene: TRBJ2-1; V gene: TRBV7-8; D gene: TRBD2; clone size: .; CDR3 DNA: TGTGCCAGCAGCCATCCATTACTAGCGGGGGGCCTCTCCTACAATGAGCAGTTCTTC; CDR3 protein: CASSHPLLAGGLSYNEQFF
J gene: TRBJ1-5; V gene: TRBV6-5; D gene: .; clone size: .; CDR3 DNA: TGTGCCAGCAGGACACCACAGGAGCCCCAGCATTTT; CDR3 protein: CASRTPQEPQHF
J gene: TRBJ1-3; V gene: TRBV6-5; D gene: TRBD1; clone size: .; CDR3 DNA: TGTGCCAGCAGAAGGGACAGTGAGGGAAACACCATATATTTT; CDR3 protein: CASRRDSEGNTIYF
J gene: TRBJ2-2; V gene: TRBV7-9; D gene: .; clone size: .; CDR3 DNA: TGTGCCAGCAGTCCTAGGACAGAAACGACCGGGGAGCTGTTTTTT; CDR3 protein: CASSPRTETTGELFF
J gene: TRBJ2-3; V gene: TRBV6-2/TRBV6-3; D gene: TRBD2; clone size: .; CDR3 DNA: TGTGCCAGCAGTTACTCGATGGTAGCGGGGGCCCCTATCACAGATACGCAGTATTTT; CDR3 protein: CASSYSMVAGAPITDTQYF
J gene: TRBJ2-5; V gene: TRBV6-6; D gene: .; clone size: .; CDR3 DNA: TGTGCCAGCAGTCAACAGGAAGACCCACAAGAGACCCAGTACTTC; CDR3 protein: CASSQQEDPQETQYF
J gene: TRBJ2-7; V gene: TRBV24-1; D gene: TRBD2; clone size: .; CDR3 DNA: TGTGCCACCAAGAGGCTAGCGGGGAACGAGCAGTACTTC; CDR3 protein: CATKRLAGNEQYF
J gene: TRBJ1-1; V gene: TRBV4-1; D gene: .; clone size: few; CDR3 DNA: TGCGCCAGCAGCCAAGAGGGGAGGCGCACTGAAGCTTTCTTT; CDR3 protein: CASSQEGRRTEAFF
J gene: TRBJ1-1; V gene: TRBV12-3/TRBV12-4; D gene: .; clone size: once; CDR3 DNA: TGTGCCAGCAGCCGGGATGTGGTCACTGAAGCTTTCTTT; CDR3 protein: CASSRDVVTEAFF
J gene: TRBJ2-7; V gene: TRBV2; D gene: .; clone size: .; CDR3 DNA: TGTGCCAGCAGTGAAGGGCAGGGCGGTCACGAGCAGTACTTC; CDR3 protein: CASSEGQGGHEQYF
J gene: TRBJ1-5; V gene: TRBV19; D gene: TRBD1; clone size: once; CDR3 DNA: TGTGCCAGTAGTACAAGACAGGGAAATCAGCCCCAGCATTTT; CDR3 protein: CASSTRQGNQPQHF